Described below is a single TCR beta chain sequence and its context. Its binding antigen is unknown. Base qualities are not at hand, and no much larger clone is one base apart. The data stem from a study of blood T cell repertoires in COVID-19 (dated by TCRdb to 2019 to 2021). Background on the whole study: Samples covering the acute and convalescent phases of COVID-19 were provided by collaborators in the United States, Italy and Spain. The material from the prospective study consisted of cDNA or gDNA derived from T cells, B-cell-depleted T cells, or PBMCs. The dataset comprised deeply sampled blood TCRbeta repertoires from subjects exposed to, actively infected with, or recovered from COVID-19. Where available, HLA class I and class II types were obtained from metadata supplied by the sample provider rather than from assay-based typing. Nearly every sample came with metadata listing a de-identified subject ID, COVID-19 status, age in years and sex. A freely available public database, intended as a resource for researchers studying the immune response to SARS-CoV-2, is where the repertoires were released. The samples were drawn from two sources: the first 160 participants of the ongoing ImmuneRACE study, and 1,000 to 1,500 subjects contributed by 6 global collaborators. Broad study findings and their caveats: How much clinical and demographic metadata was included differed by source and by participant, and the metadata was provided uncurated.

TCRbeta CDR3 regions were amplified from genomic DNA using the immunoSEQ Assay, a bias-controlled multiplex PCR. As for the authors' bioinformatics: Nucleated cell counts per sample were estimated from amplification of reference gene primers within the assay. To quantify the absolute abundance of each unique TCRbeta CDR3 rearrangement, sequence reads were collapsed and filtered. For each sample, productive Simpson clonality was calculated as the square root of Simpson's diversity index over productive rearrangements. Entries here come from immuneACCESS through TCRdb and include only in-frame sequences with V and J called. Some clones fail to appear in such tables; in the studies checked, an unresolved V gene covers under half of the shortfall, and the cause of the remainder is unknown. The V and J calls and clone size come from that table; D and trimming were worked out from the DNA. The sample table contains some 350,000 clones; only one count was recorded for under 95% of them. Roughly 3.3% of the sample is taken by the ten largest.

A second Seattle source provided samples from volunteer blood donors who had recovered from COVID-19. The collaborating institutions used their own protocols to collect whole blood in K2EDTA tubes. For TCRbeta analysis, collaborator samples were shipped as frozen whole blood, as isolated PBMCs, or as DNA extracted from either sample type. V lost 3 bases and J lost 3 bases; the stretch between them is 8 bases long. As encoded in the germline V gene, CDR1 is MNHEY while CDR2 is SVGEGT. The CDR3 starts with the cysteine, ends with the phenylalanine, and has 13 residues. The DNA shown is the 39-base CDR3, in frame from base 1.

The receptor chain draws on TRBV6-2 or TRBV6-3 and TRBJ2-5; the D gene is perhaps TRBD1, on 6 matching bases. The sample was peripheral blood. The TCR comes from a young woman who had recovered from COVID-19. The encoded CDR3 is CASSYYREETQYF. The base sequence is TGTGCCAGCAGTTATTACAGGGAAGAGACCCAGTACTTC.